Presented here are 2 T cell receptor beta chains from one specimen sequenced in a study of T cell responses to AZD1222 COVID-19 vaccine. TCRdb's table, derived via immunoSEQ multiplex PCR, lists solely in-frame clones and lacks some. The repertoire holds about 55,000 clones, with approximately 88% as singletons. Sequenced material: peripheral blood, taken on day 0 of AZD1222 vaccination. These receptor sequences come from an adult in good health.

The chain carries TRBV6-6 and TRBJ2-5, with unresolved D. The CDR3 sequence is 15 residues long. Trimming removed 0 bases from V and 6 bases from J, with 14 bases in between. CDR1 MNHNY and CDR2 SVGAGI come from the germline V gene (reference sequence). The CDR3 region is CASSYSASAVQTQYF. For the CDR3, the DNA is TGTGCCAGCAGTTACTCAGCTAGTGCAGTGCAGACCCAGTACTTC.

This clone appeared a single time. The J gene is TRBJ2-1, the V gene TRBV6-5; 7 nucleotides line up with TRBD2. The germline V gene encodes CDR1 MNHEY and CDR2 SVGAGI. CDR3 length equals 16 residues. After removal of 4 bases from V and 4 bases from J, the junction contained 10 bases not matched to a gene. CDR3 bases: TGTGCCAGCAGTTCCGGCGCAGCGGGGTCGTACAATGAGCAGTTCTTC. This gives the protein CASSSGAAGSYNEQFF.